Below, 10 T cell receptor beta chains from the same sample are listed, as sequenced in a study of cytomegalovirus exposure and HLA in healthy donors. Use of 60 Vbeta and 13 Jbeta primers characterized the PCR. Repertoires were generated with immunoSEQ multiplex PCR, while TCRdb's copy carries only in-frame clones and drops some. The sample has about 130,000 clones, roughly 68% seen once. The sample consisted of PBMCs. The receptors derive from a woman aged 50 to 65 in good health and CMV-seropositive.

This clone was counted between two and nine times. The CDR3 reads CASSLANAGQPQHF. The CDR3 DNA sequence: TGTGCCAGCAGCTTGGCCAACGCTGGCCAGCCCCAGCATTTT. The V call is TRBV5-8, the J call TRBJ1-5; no reliable D call. The length of the CDR3 is 14 residues. The V end was cut by 0 bases, the J end by 7 bases, with 11 bases between. Looked up from germline, CDR1 is SGHTS and CDR2 is YDEGEE.

This clone was recorded only once. The CDR3 DNA reads as TGTGCCAGCAGCCAAGGCCCCTCTCACAGGGTAGGCACCTACGAGCAGTACTTC. Residues: CASSQGPSHRVGTYEQYF. V and J are TRBV4-2 and TRBJ2-7; tentative D call: TRBD1 (6 bases). The CDR3 covers 18 residues. V lost 1 base, J lost 2 bases, and 21 bases lay in between. Germline V gives CDR1 LGHNA, CDR2 YNFKEQ.

The chain uses TRBV10-2 and TRBJ1-2; D unclear. The CDR3 is made up of 14 amino acids. CDR1 is WSHSY and CDR2 is SAAADI in the germline V gene. V was cut by 3 bases and J by 3 bases, with 11 bases left in between. The CDR3 DNA follows: TGCGCCAGCAGTGATTCCAGGAGGGACTATGGCTACACCTTC. Translating gives CASSDSRRDYGYTF.

This chain joins TRBV6-1 and TRBJ1-4; D remains ambiguous. The germline V and J ends were trimmed by 3 bases and 7 bases, with 9 bases remaining between them. Germline-derived CDR1 and CDR2 are MNHNS and SASEGT. The CDR3 sequence is 13 residues long. The CDR3 sequence: CASSEGRFEKLFF. CDR3 nucleotides: TGTGCCAGCAGTGAGGGCAGGTTTGAAAAACTGTTTTTT.

The chain couples TRBV29-1 to TRBJ2-2; the match to TRBD1 covers 8 bases. CDR3 length: 13 residues. V shed 8 bases, J shed 5 bases, and the junction held 7 bases outside the gene matches. Germline V CDR1 and CDR2: SQVTM, ANQGSEA. CDR3 residues: CSSRDRSTGELFF. CDR3 DNA sequence: TGCAGCTCCCGGGACAGGTCGACCGGGGAGCTGTTTTTT.

The table lists this clone with a few counts. The chain couples TRBV2 to TRBJ1-5; D remains ambiguous. CDR3 length equals 13 residues. Germline-derived CDR1 and CDR2 are SNHLY and FYNNEI. Trimming pared 7 bases from V and 7 bases from J, leaving 14 bases between. CDR3 nucleotide sequence: TGTGCCAGCACCTCCGTGAGGGAGCAGCCCCAGCATTTT. Protein sequence: CASTSVREQPQHF.

This chain links TRBV6-6 with TRBJ2-1, with 7 bases fitting TRBD2. V dropped 6 bases and J dropped 6; count of bases not matched to a gene: 11. This CDR3 has 15 residues. Germline loops: CDR1 MNHNY, CDR2 SVGAGI (reference sequence). The CDR3 reads CASSPWRGSPNEQFF. In nucleotides, the CDR3 is TGTGCCAGCAGCCCCTGGCGGGGGTCCCCCAATGAGCAGTTCTTC.

The rearrangement uses TRBV29-1 and TRBJ2-4; TRBD2 aligns across 14 bases. Germline V gene sequence: CDR1 SQVTM, CDR2 ANQGSEA. V gave up 5 bases and J gave up 6 bases; unmatched junction bases: 6. This CDR3 is 15 amino acids long. DNA of the CDR3: TGCAGCGTTCCCGGACTAGCGGGGGGTGGAAACATTCAGTACTTC. Translating it yields CSVPGLAGGGNIQYF.

CDR3 amino acids: CASSYRDRGQPQHF. Here the CDR3 DNA reads TGTGCCAGCAGTTACAGGGACAGGGGTCAGCCCCAGCATTTT. The rearrangement joins TRBV6-6 to TRBJ1-5; 10 bases line up with TRBD1. The CDR3 has 14 amino acids. V was pared by 2 bases and J by 6 bases, with 1 base of the junction left unmatched. Germline CDR1 reads MNHNY; CDR2 reads SVGAGI (reference sequence).

This chain links TRBV11-3 with TRBJ1-1; D not certain. Between the trimmed V and J ends, which lost 5 bases and 0 bases, there was a span of 16 bases. The CDR3 runs to 16 residues. Germline-derived CDR1 and CDR2 are SGHNT and YENEEA. The CDR3, as DNA: TGTGCCAGCAGCCCCGGGAGTTATAGCATGAACACTGAAGCTTTCTTT. Protein sequence: CASSPGSYSMNTEAFF.